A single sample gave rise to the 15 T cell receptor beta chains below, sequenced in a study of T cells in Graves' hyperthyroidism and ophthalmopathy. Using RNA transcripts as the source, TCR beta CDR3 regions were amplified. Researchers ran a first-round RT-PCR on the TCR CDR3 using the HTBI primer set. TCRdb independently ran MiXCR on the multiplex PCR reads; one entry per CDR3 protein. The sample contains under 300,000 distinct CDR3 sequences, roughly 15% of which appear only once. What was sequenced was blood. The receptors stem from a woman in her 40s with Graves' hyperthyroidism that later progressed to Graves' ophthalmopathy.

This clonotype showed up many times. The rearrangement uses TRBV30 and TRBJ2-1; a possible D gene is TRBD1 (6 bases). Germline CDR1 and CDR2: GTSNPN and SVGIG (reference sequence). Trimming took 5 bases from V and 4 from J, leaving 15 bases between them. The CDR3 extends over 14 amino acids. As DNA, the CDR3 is TGTGCCTGGGGTGACAGGTCGGTTTACAATGAGCAGTTCTTC. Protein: CAWGDRSVYNEQFF.

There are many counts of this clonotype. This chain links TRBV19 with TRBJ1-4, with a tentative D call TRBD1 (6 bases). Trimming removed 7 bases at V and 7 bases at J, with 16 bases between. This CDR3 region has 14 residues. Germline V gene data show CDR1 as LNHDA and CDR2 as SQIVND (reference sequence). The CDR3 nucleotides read TGTGCCAGTACTAGAAACAGGGAACCTGAAAAACTGTTTTTT. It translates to CASTRNREPEKLFF.

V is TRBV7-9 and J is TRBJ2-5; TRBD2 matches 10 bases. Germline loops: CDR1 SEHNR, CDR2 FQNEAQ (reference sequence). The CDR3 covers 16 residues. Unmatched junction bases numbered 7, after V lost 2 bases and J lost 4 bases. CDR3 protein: CASSLISSGSGETQYF. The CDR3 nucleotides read TGTGCCAGCAGCTTAATCTCTAGCGGGAGTGGAGAGACCCAGTACTTC. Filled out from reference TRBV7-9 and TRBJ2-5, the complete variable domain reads DTGVSQNPRHKITKRGQNVTFRCDPISEHNRLYWYRQTLGQGPEFLTYFQNEAQLEKSRLLSDRFSAERPKGSFSTLEIQRTEQGDSAMYLCASSLISSGSGETQYFGPGTRLLVL.

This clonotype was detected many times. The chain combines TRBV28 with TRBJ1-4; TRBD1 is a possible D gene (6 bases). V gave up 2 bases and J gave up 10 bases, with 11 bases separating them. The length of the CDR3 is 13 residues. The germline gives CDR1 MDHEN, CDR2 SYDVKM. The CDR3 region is CASSLLRGGKLFF. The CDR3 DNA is TGTGCCAGCAGTTTACTTCGAGGGGGAAAACTGTTTTTT.

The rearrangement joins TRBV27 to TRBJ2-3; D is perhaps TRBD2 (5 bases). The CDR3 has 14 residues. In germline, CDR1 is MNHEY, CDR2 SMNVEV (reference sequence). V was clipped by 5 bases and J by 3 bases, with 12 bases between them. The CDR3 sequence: CASSILRRTDTQYF. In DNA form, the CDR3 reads TGTGCCAGCAGTATCCTAAGGAGGACAGATACGCAGTATTTT.

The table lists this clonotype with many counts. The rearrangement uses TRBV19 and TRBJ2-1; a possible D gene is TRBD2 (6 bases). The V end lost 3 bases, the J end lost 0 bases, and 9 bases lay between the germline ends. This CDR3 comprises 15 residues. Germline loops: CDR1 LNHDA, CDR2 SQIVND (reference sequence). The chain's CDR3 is CASSIDGSSYNEQFF. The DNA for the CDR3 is TGTGCCAGTAGTATCGACGGGAGCTCCTACAATGAGCAGTTCTTC.

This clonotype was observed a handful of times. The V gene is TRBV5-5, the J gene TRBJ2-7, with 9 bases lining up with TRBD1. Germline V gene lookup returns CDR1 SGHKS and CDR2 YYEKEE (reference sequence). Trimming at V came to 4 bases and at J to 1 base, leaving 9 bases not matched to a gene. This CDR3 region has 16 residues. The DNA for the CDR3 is TGTGCCAGCAGCCCAATGCCGGGACAGGGATCCTACGAGCAGTACTTC. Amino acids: CASSPMPGQGSYEQYF.

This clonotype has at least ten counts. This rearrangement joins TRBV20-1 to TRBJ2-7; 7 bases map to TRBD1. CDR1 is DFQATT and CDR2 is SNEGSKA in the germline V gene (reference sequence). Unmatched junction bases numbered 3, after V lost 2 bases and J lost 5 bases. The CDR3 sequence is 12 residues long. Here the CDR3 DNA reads TGCAGTGCTAGATCACAGGGGCACGAGCAGTACTTC. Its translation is CSARSQGHEQYF.

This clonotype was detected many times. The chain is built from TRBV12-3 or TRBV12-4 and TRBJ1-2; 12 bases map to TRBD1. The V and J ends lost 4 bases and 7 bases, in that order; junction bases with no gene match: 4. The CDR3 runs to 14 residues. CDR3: CASSSGQGARGYTF. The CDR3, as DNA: TGTGCCAGCAGTTCGGGACAGGGGGCGCGTGGCTACACCTTC.

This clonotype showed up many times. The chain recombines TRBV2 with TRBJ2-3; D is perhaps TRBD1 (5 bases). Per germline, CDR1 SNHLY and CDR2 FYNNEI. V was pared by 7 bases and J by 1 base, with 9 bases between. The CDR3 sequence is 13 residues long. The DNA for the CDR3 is TGTGCCAGCACCCTCAGGGGCACAGATACGCAGTATTTT. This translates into CASTLRGTDTQYF.

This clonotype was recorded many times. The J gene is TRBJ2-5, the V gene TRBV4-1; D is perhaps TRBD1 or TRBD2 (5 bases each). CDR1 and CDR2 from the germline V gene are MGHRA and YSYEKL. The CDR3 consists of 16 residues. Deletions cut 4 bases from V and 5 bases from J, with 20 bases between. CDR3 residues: CASSLTPGRGVETQYF. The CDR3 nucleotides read TGCGCCAGCAGCCTAACACCGGGCCGAGGGGTGGAGACCCAGTACTTC.

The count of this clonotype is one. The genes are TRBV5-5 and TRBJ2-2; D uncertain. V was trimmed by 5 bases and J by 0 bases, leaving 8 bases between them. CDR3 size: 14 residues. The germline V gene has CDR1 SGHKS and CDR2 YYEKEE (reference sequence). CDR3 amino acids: CASRGSTNTGELFF. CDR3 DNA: TGTGCCAGCAGGGGTAGTACGAACACCGGGGAGCTGTTTTTT.

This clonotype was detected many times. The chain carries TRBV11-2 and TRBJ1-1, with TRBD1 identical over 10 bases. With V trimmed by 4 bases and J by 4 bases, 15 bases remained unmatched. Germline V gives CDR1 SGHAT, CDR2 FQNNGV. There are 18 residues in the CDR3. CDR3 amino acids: CASSSYSPTGDRGTEAFF. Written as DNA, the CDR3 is TGTGCCAGCAGCTCCTACTCCCCGACAGGGGACAGGGGCACTGAAGCTTTCTTT.

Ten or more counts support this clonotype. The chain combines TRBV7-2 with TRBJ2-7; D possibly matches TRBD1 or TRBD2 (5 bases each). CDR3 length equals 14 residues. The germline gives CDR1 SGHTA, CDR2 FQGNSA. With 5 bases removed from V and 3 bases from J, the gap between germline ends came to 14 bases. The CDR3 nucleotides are TGTGCCAGCAGCCCGGGGCGCTTGGACTACGAGCAGTACTTC. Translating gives CASSPGRLDYEQYF. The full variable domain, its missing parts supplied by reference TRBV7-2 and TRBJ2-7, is GAGVSQSPSNKVTEKGKDVELRCDPISGHTALYWYRQSLGQGLEFLIYFQGNSAPDKSGLPSDRFSAERTGGSVSTLTIQRTQQEDSAVYLCASSPGRLDYEQYFGPGTRLTVT.

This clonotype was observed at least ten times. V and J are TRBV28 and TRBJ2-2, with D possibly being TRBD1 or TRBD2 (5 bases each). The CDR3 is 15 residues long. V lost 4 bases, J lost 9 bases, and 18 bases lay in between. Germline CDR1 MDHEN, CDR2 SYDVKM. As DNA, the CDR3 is TGTGCCAGCAGTTATGGGGGAATATCTATGAGGGAGCTGTTTTTT. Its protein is CASSYGGISMRELFF. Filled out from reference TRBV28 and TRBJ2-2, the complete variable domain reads DVKVTQSSRYLVKRTGEKVFLECVQDMDHENMFWYRQDPGLGLRLIYFSYDVKMKEKGDIPEGYSVSREKKERFSLILESASTNQTSMYLCASSYGGISMRELFFGEGSRLTVL.